The 26 T cell receptor beta chains below all came from one sample that was sequenced in a study of monozygotic twins with inflammatory bowel disease. No DNA is given; TCRdb re-called the 5' RACE reads and lists each CDR3 protein once. The sample includes about 200,000 distinct CDR3 sequences. The source material was blood. The receptors derive from a human donor with ulcerative colitis or Crohn's disease, or a healthy co-twin of an affected twin (not recorded which).

This chain links TRBV5-5 with TRBJ1-2; with no DNA, the TCRdb D assignment of TRBD1 cannot be verified. CDR1 and CDR2 (germline): SGHKS, YYEKEE (reference sequence). There are 14 residues in the CDR3. Here the CDR3 reads CASSLGQDLYGYTF. The full variable domain, completed using reference TRBV5-5 and TRBJ1-2, is DAGVTQSPTHLIKTRGQQVTLRCSPISGHKSVSWYQQVLGQGPQFIFQYYEKEERGRGNFPDRFSARQFPNYSSELNVNALLLGDSALYLCASSLGQDLYGYTFGSGTRLTVV.

This chain connects TRBV7-2 to TRBJ1-5; TCRdb's D gene call, TRBD1, goes unchecked for lack of DNA. The CDR3 runs 15 residues. CDR1 is SGHTA, CDR2 FQGNSA, per germline. The CDR3 here is CASSLAGQVSQPQHF. The full variable domain, with the rest looked up from reference TRBV7-2 and TRBJ1-5, is GAGVSQSPSNKVTEKGKDVELRCDPISGHTALYWYRQSLGQGLEFLIYFQGNSAPDKSGLPSDRFSAERTGGSVSTLTIQRTQQEDSAVYLCASSLAGQVSQPQHFGDGTRLSIL.

V usage is TRBV27 and J usage is TRBJ1-1; TCRdb's assignment of TRBD1 cannot be checked, as there is no DNA. Germline V lookup: CDR1 MNHEY, CDR2 SMNVEV (reference sequence). The CDR3 has 12 residues. The CDR3 loop is CASGGQQFEAFF.

The chain combines TRBV7-9 with TRBJ2-2; with no DNA, the TCRdb D assignment of TRBD2 cannot be verified. The CDR3 consists of 16 residues. Germline values: CDR1 SEHNR, CDR2 FQNEAQ (reference sequence). CDR3 amino acids: CASSELAGEGTGELFF.

The V call is TRBV6-1, the J call TRBJ2-1; the D call of TRBD2 rests on TCRdb alone, since no DNA is present to check it. This CDR3 has 14 amino acids. The germline V gene has CDR1 MNHNS and CDR2 SASEGT. The CDR3 is CASSPGLAPREQFF.

This CDR3 is CASSPAGGLNTEAFF. This chain joins TRBV7-2 and TRBJ1-1; the TCRdb call, TRBD1, lacks DNA for checking. Germline V gene data show CDR1 as SGHTA and CDR2 as FQGNSA. This CDR3 has 15 residues.

This chain uses TRBV5-8 with TRBJ2-3; TCRdb lists TRBD2, though no DNA is available to test this call. Germline V lookup: CDR1 SGHTS, CDR2 YDEGEE. CDR3 length: 17 residues. CDR3 region: CASSLSGVSSSTDTQYF.

V usage is TRBV4-2 and J usage is TRBJ2-7. In germline, CDR1 is LGHNA, CDR2 YNFKEQ. This CDR3 has 17 residues. The CDR3 is CASSLWDPAGDSYEQYF.

The rearrangement joins TRBV27 to TRBJ1-5. The germline gives CDR1 MNHEY, CDR2 SMNVEV (reference sequence). The CDR3 has 17 residues. The CDR3 region is CASSLSPGPKGGQPQHF.

CDR3 residues: CASRAGVGFLSDHGYTF. This sequence joins TRBV6-1 and TRBJ1-2. This CDR3 is 17 amino acids long. Germline-derived CDR1 and CDR2 are MNHNS and SASEGT.

V is TRBV11-1 and J is TRBJ2-7; TCRdb designates TRBD1, a call that cannot be tested without DNA. CDR1 is SGHAT, CDR2 FQDESV, per germline (reference sequence). This CDR3 is 14 amino acids long. The CDR3: CASSLAGTTYEQYF.

The chain carries TRBV20-1 and TRBJ2-7; TCRdb's D call of TRBD1 is untestable without DNA. CDR3 size: 14 residues. Germline assignment: CDR1 DFQATT and CDR2 SNEGSKA (reference sequence). CDR3 region: CSARFPGGSYEQYF.

The rearrangement uses TRBV12-3 or TRBV12-4 and TRBJ1-2. The CDR3 totals 14 residues. The CDR3 loop reads CASSLLGQGYGYTF.

The CDR3 protein is CASSPQGAAYEQYF. The V call is TRBV18, the J call TRBJ2-7. CDR1 is KGHSH, CDR2 LQKENI, per germline. The CDR3 consists of 14 residues.

The chain uses TRBV4-2 and TRBJ2-3; TCRdb returns TRBD2, unconfirmable since there is no DNA. CDR3 length: 18 residues. Germline-derived CDR1 and CDR2 are LGHNA and YNFKEQ. CDR3 in amino acids: CASSQGTSGTLGTDTQYF.

This chain connects TRBV4-1 to TRBJ1-2; absent DNA, TCRdb's TRBD1 call cannot be checked. The CDR3 sequence is 18 residues long. Germline lookup yields CDR1 MGHRA and CDR2 YSYEKL. CDR3: CASSQEGSGVSLNYGYTF.

J is TRBJ2-1 and V is TRBV19; TCRdb lists TRBD2, though no DNA is available to test this call. This CDR3 region has 14 residues. The germline CDR1 and CDR2 sequences are LNHDA and SQIVND (reference sequence). The CDR3 sequence: CASRPAGGRNEQFF.

This rearrangement joins TRBV2 to TRBJ1-1. The length of the CDR3 is 11 residues. Germline CDR1 is SNHLY and CDR2 is FYNNEI. The CDR3 here is CASRFVTEALF.

The J gene is TRBJ1-1, the V gene TRBV5-1. This CDR3 is 15 amino acids long. CDR1 and CDR2 from the germline V gene are SGHRS and YFSETQ. The CDR3 spells CASSPTVSPNTEAFF.

The chain couples TRBV6-1 to TRBJ2-7; TCRdb lists TRBD1, though no DNA is available to test this call. CDR3 length: 13 amino acids. CDR1 MNHNS and CDR2 SASEGT come from the germline V gene. The CDR3 sequence: CASSEGGIYEQYF.

The chain joins TRBV7-8 to TRBJ2-3; absent DNA, TCRdb's TRBD2 call cannot be checked. The CDR3 spans 15 residues. CDR1 SGHVS and CDR2 FQNEAQ come from the germline V gene. This chain's CDR3 is CASSVPEGPTDTQYF.

This chain joins TRBV12-3 or TRBV12-4 and TRBJ2-5; the D gene TCRdb calls, TRBD2, cannot be checked with no DNA. The CDR3 totals 13 residues. CDR3 region: CASSKPSQETQYF.

The chain employs TRBV20-1 and TRBJ2-2; TCRdb proposes TRBD1, but this gene call is untestable without DNA. Germline CDR1 and CDR2: DFQATT and SNEGSKA (reference sequence). This CDR3 comprises 15 residues. The CDR3 region is CSARGDRGNTGELFF.

V gene TRBV5-1 combines with J gene TRBJ1-1. This CDR3 contains 17 residues. Germline assignment: CDR1 SGHRS and CDR2 YFSETQ. CDR3: CASSPRWGGLGNTEAFF.

The chain has TRBV5-1 and TRBJ2-1; TCRdb names TRBD2, which stays unverified in the absence of DNA. The CDR3 loop spans 16 amino acids. Germline V gives CDR1 SGHRS, CDR2 YFSETQ. The CDR3 sequence: CASSSPERGGYNEQFF.

The rearrangement links TRBV20-1 to TRBJ1-2; TCRdb outputs TRBD1, but without DNA this stays unchecked. The CDR3 contains 16 residues. Germline V gene sequence: CDR1 DFQATT, CDR2 SNEGSKA (reference sequence). CDR3 region: CSARGQGAPGHLGYTF.